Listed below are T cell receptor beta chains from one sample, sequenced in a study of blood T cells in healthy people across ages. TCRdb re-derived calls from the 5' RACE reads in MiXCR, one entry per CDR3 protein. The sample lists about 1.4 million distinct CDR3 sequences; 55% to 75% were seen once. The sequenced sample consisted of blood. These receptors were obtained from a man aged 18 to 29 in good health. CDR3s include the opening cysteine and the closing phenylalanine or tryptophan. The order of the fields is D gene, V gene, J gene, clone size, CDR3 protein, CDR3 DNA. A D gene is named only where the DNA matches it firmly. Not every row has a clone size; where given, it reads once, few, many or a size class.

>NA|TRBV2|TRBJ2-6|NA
CASSPIGGTNVLTF
TGTGCCAGCAGTCCGATAGGGGGAACCAACGTCCTGACTTTC
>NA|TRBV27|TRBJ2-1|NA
CASTQTGSYNEQFF
TGTGCCAGCACCCAGACAGGTTCCTACAATGAGCAGTTCTTC
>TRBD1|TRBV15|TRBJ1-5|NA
CATSLTRDSRNQPQHF
TGTGCCACCAGTTTGACCCGGGACAGCCGCAATCAGCCCCAGCATTTT
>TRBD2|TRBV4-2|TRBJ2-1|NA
CASSQDWQRGTNEQFF
TGTGCCAGCAGCCAAGATTGGCAGCGGGGGACCAATGAGCAGTTCTTC
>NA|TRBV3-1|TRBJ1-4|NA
CASSRAPGGILFF
TGTGCCAGCAGCCGAGCCCCGGGGGGAATCCTGTTTTTT
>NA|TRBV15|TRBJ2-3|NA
CATSSVKQSPDTQYF
TGTGCCACCAGCAGTGTAAAGCAATCCCCAGATACGCAGTATTTT
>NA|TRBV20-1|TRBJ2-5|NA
CSAGTPQETQYF
TGCAGTGCTGGGACACCTCAAGAGACCCAGTACTTC
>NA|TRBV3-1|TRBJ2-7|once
CASSPWASETYEQYF
TGTGCCAGCAGCCCTTGGGCTAGCGAGACCTACGAGCAGTACTTC
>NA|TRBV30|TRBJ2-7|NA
CAWSPRGTVRVAYEQYF
TGTGCCTGGAGTCCTAGGGGAACAGTTAGAGTAGCCTACGAGCAGTACTTC
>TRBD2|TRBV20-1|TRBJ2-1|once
CSARPRGLAGGFF
TGCAGTGCTAGACCGCGGGGACTAGCGGGAGGGTTCTTC
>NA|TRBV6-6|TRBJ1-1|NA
CASRDGTAEGTEAFF
TGTGCCAGCAGAGATGGGACGGCTGAAGGAACTGAAGCTTTCTTT
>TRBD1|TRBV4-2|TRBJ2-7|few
CASSQGTDRADEQYF
TGTGCCAGCAGCCAAGGGACGGACAGGGCGGACGAGCAGTACTTC
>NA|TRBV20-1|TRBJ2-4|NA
CSARELAKNIQYF
TGCAGTGCTAGAGAACTCGCCAAAAACATTCAGTACTTC
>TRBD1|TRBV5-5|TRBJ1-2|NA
CASSFTGGGGYGYTF
TGTGCCAGCAGCTTCACAGGGGGAGGAGGCTATGGCTACACCTTC
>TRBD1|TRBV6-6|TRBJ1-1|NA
CASSYLDRVNTEAFF
TGTGCCAGCAGTTACCTAGACAGGGTGAACACTGAAGCTTTCTTT
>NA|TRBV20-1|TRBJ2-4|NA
CSAGTRAKNIQYF
TGCAGTGCGGGGACCCGAGCCAAAAACATTCAGTACTTC
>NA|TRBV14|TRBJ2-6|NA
CASSQQSGGANVLTF
TGTGCCAGCAGCCAACAGTCGGGAGGGGCCAACGTCCTGACTTTC
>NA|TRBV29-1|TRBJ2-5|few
CSAEFAALPETQYF
TGCAGCGCGGAATTCGCGGCACTTCCAGAGACCCAGTACTTC
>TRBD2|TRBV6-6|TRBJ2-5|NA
CANSFGTSGSETQYF
TGTGCCAACAGTTTCGGGACTAGCGGGAGTGAGACCCAGTACTTC
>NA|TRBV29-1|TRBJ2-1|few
CSVASSRDEQFF
TGCAGCGTTGCATCCTCGAGGGATGAGCAGTTCTTC
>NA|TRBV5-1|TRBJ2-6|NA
CASSLTVPGPGANVLTF
TGCGCCAGCAGCTTGACAGTACCTGGACCCGGGGCCAACGTCCTGACTTTC
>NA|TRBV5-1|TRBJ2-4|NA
CASSLDYEMVKNIQYF
TGCGCCAGCAGCTTGGACTACGAGATGGTCAAAAACATTCAGTACTTC